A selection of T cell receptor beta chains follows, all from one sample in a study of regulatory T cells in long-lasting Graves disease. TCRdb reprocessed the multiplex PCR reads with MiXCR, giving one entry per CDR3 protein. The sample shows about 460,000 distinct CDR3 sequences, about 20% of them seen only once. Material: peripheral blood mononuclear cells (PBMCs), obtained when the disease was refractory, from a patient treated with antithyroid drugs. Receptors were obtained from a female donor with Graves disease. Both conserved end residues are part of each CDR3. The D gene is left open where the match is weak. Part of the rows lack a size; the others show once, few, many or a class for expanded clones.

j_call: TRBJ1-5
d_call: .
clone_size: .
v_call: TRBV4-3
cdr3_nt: TGCGCCAGCAGTGCCGGCCGGTATAGCAATCAGCCCCAGCATTTT
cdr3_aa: CASSAGRYSNQPQHF

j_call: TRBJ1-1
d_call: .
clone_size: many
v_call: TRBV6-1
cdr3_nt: TGTGCCAGCAGTGCCGGGACGAGTTACGCTGAAGCTTTCTTT
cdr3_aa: CASSAGTSYAEAFF

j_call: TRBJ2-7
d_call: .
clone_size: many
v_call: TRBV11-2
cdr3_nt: TGTGCCAGCAGCTTTCGGCGAACTCAGGTCGAGCAGTACTTC
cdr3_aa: CASSFRRTQVEQYF

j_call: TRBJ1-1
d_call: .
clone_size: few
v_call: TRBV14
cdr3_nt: TGTGCCAGCAGCCAAGGGGTGGCGGGTTCTGAAGCTTTCTTT
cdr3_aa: CASSQGVAGSEAFF

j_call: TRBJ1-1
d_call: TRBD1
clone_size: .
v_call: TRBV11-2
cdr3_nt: TGTGCCAGCAGCTTAACACCGGGACAGGGGGCCCATGAAGCTTTCTTT
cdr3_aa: CASSLTPGQGAHEAFF

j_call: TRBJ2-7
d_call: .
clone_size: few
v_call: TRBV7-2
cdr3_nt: TGTGCCACCTCTGGGGCCCTGGCCTACGAGCAGTACTTC
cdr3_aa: CATSGALAYEQYF

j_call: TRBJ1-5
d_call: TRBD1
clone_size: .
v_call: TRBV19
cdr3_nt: TGTGCCAGCCGAAAGACAGGGGCTCAGCCCCAGCATTTT
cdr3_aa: CASRKTGAQPQHF

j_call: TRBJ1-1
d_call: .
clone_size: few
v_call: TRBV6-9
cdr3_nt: TGTGCCAGCAGTTATAGAGGGGGGATTATGAACACTGAAGCTTTCTTT
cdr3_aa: CASSYRGGIMNTEAFF

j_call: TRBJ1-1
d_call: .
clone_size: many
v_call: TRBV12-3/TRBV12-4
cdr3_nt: TGTGCCAGCAAGAGGCAATCAGGGCACACTGAAGCTTTCTTT
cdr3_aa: CASKRQSGHTEAFF

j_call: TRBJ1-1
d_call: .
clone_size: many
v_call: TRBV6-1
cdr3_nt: TGTGCCAGCAAGGCCCCCCCCACGAACACTGAAGCTTTCTTT
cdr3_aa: CASKAPPTNTEAFF

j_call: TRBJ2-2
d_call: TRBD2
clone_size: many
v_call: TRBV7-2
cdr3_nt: TGTGCCAGCAGCTTAGTAGCGGGGGCGGGCACCGGGGAGCTGTTTTTT
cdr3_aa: CASSLVAGAGTGELFF

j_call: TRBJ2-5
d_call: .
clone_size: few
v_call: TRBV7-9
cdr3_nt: TGTGCCAGCAGTTCCCTGGGGGGTAGAGAGACCCAGTACTTC
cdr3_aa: CASSSLGGRETQYF

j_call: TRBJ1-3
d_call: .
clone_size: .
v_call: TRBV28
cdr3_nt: TGTGCCAGCAGTACAACAGACCCCTCAGTAATCTCTGGAAACACCATATATTTT
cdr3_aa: CASSTTDPSVISGNTIYF

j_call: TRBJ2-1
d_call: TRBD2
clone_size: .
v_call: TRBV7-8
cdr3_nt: TGTGCCAGCAGCTTCCCTCTCGGCGGGAGGGCTTACAATGAGCAGTTCTTC
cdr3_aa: CASSFPLGGRAYNEQFF

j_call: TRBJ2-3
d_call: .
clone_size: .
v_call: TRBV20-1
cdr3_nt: TGCAGTGCCACAGACAGAGATACGCAGTATTTT
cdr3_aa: CSATDRDTQYF

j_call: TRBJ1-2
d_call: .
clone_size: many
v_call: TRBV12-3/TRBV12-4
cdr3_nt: TGTGCCAGCAGTCCCAGTAACTATGGCTACACCTTC
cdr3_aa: CASSPSNYGYTF

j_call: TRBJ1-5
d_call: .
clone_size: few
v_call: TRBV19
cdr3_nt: TGTGCCAGTAGTGCTAGGGACGTTCAGCCCCAGCATTTT
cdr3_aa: CASSARDVQPQHF

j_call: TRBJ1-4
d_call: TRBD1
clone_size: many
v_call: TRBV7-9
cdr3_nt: TGTGCCAGCAGCTCATGGGGACAGGCTGATGAAAAACTGTTTTTT
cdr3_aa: CASSSWGQADEKLFF

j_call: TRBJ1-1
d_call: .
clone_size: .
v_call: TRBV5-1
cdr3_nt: TGCGCCAGCAGCCTACACGACAGGAACGAGAACACTGAAGCTTTCTTT
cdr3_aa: CASSLHDRNENTEAFF

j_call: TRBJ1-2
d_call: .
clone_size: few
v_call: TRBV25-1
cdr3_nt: TGTGCCAGCAGTGATGAGGGAGTCTATGGCTACACCTTC
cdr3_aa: CASSDEGVYGYTF